A single sample gave rise to the 12 T cell receptor beta chains below, sequenced in a study of blood T cell repertoires in COVID-19. Method: immunoSEQ multiplex PCR; TCRdb's copy keeps in-frame clones and lacks some. Of some 150,000 clones listed, 70% to 90% are singletons. What was sequenced was peripheral blood. All receptors derive from a middle-aged woman with active or convalescent COVID-19.

The chain carries TRBV6-5 and TRBJ2-7, with 9 bases identical to TRBD2. Germline V CDR1 and CDR2: MNHEY, SVGAGI. V shed 5 bases and J 2 bases; nucleotides not matched to a gene: 4. The CDR3 spans 14 residues. CDR3 sequence: CASSKRGRAYEQYF. CDR3 nucleotides: TGTGCCAGCAGTAAACGCGGGAGGGCCTACGAGCAGTACTTC.

The V gene is TRBV19, the J gene TRBJ1-2, with TRBD1 as a possible D gene (6 bases). Germline loops: CDR1 LNHDA, CDR2 SQIVND (reference sequence). This CDR3 is 15 amino acids long. The ends were cut back, 5 bases at V and 4 bases at J, with 17 bases in the middle. This CDR3 is CASSPTGWDGYGYTF. The CDR3, as DNA: TGTGCCAGTAGTCCAACAGGGTGGGACGGCTATGGCTACACCTTC.

This clone has only a few counts. J is TRBJ2-7 and V is TRBV6-5; D unclear. The CDR3 sequence is 14 residues long. With 7 bases removed from V and 0 bases from J, the gap between germline ends came to 13 bases. Germline assignment: CDR1 MNHEY and CDR2 SVGAGI. The CDR3 spells CASKAYEDSYEQYF. CDR3 DNA: TGTGCCAGCAAGGCCTACGAGGACTCCTACGAGCAGTACTTC.

This clone appeared a few times. The gene calls are TRBV6-1 and TRBJ1-2; the match to TRBD1 covers 7 bases. CDR3 length: 17 residues. Germline assignment: CDR1 MNHNS and CDR2 SASEGT. V dropped 1 base and J dropped 6; count of bases not matched to a gene: 14. This CDR3 reads CASSEGVDRVGLNGYTF. CDR3 in DNA: TGTGCCAGCAGTGAAGGAGTCGACAGGGTGGGACTTAATGGCTACACCTTC.

The V call is TRBV28, the J call TRBJ2-2, with D unresolved. V lost 3 bases to trimming and J lost 4 bases, with 9 bases between them. The CDR3 consists of 14 residues. Germline V CDR1 and CDR2: MDHEN, SYDVKM. CDR3 coding DNA: TGTGCCAGCAGTTTGTTCCGAGCCACCGGGGAGCTGTTTTTT. This codes for CASSLFRATGELFF. The variable domain in full, with the rest retrieved from reference TRBV28 and TRBJ2-2, is DVKVTQSSRYLVKRTGEKVFLECVQDMDHENMFWYRQDPGLGLRLIYFSYDVKMKEKGDIPEGYSVSREKKERFSLILESASTNQTSMYLCASSLFRATGELFFGEGSRLTVL.

The J gene is TRBJ2-3, the V gene TRBV19; 7 bases match TRBD1. The CDR3 contains 17 residues. Trimming removed 5 bases from V and 1 base from J; junction bases left unmatched: 12. Germline CDR1 reads LNHDA; CDR2 reads SQIVND (reference sequence). CDR3 sequence (DNA): TGTGCCAGTAGTGCTTCTACAGGGGTTTACGGCACAGATACGCAGTATTTT. Translating gives CASSASTGVYGTDTQYF.

This clone showed up just once. At one of its ends the junction is not consistent with the germline gene, which may arise from a read error. The chain links TRBV3-1 (or the pseudogene TRBV3-2) to TRBJ2-4; D is undetermined. The CDR3 loop spans 10 amino acids. Germline lookup yields CDR1 LGHDT and CDR2 YNNKEL (reference sequence). Here the CDR3 reads CASSHPPAPF. CDR3 bases: TGTGCCAGCAGCCACCCCCCCGCGCCCTTC.

The chain uses TRBV4-3 and TRBJ2-3; the D is unclear. V lost 1 base and J 6 bases, leaving 11 bases between the germline ends. Germline loops: CDR1 LGHNA, CDR2 YSLEER. The CDR3 length is 14 residues. Here the CDR3 DNA reads TGCGCCAGCAGCCAAGTTAGTGTACAGGATACGCAGTATTTT. It yields the protein CASSQVSVQDTQYF.

There are a few counts of this clone. V and J are TRBV28 and TRBJ1-5; 9 nucleotides agree with TRBD1. From germline, CDR1 is MDHEN and CDR2 SYDVKM. This CDR3 spans 13 amino acids. The J segment lost 6 bases and the V segment lost 8 bases, leaving 5 bases of the junction unmatched. CDR3 nucleotide sequence: TGTGCCAGCCACGGACAGGGGAGTCAGCCCCAGCATTTT. Translated: CASHGQGSQPQHF.

The gene calls are TRBV2 and TRBJ2-6, with D hard to call. The V and J ends lost 3 bases and 0 bases respectively, with 9 bases between them. Germline CDR1 is SNHLY and CDR2 is FYNNEI. The CDR3 is 16 amino acids. CDR3 nucleotides: TGTGCCAGCAGTGACTGGCCGAACTCTGGGGCCAACGTCCTGACTTTC. Residues: CASSDWPNSGANVLTF.

The rearrangement links TRBV6-1 to TRBJ1-6; D may be TRBD1 (6 bases). V was clipped by 3 bases and J by 7 bases, with 13 bases between them. CDR3 size: 15 residues. Germline V lookup: CDR1 MNHNS, CDR2 SASEGT. The CDR3 DNA is TGTGCCAGCAGTGAGCTAGAAGGGGGAAATTCACCCCTCCACTTT. It is translated as CASSELEGGNSPLHF.

The J gene is TRBJ2-7, the V gene TRBV6-2 or TRBV6-3; unclear D gene. V lost 5 bases and J 4 bases, leaving 9 bases between the germline ends. CDR3 size: 12 residues. CDR1 MNHEY and CDR2 SVGEGT come from the germline V gene. The CDR3 spells CASSPTDYEQYF. The DNA for the CDR3 is TGTGCCAGCAGTCCCACAGATTACGAGCAGTACTTC.